These T cell receptor beta chains were read from a single sample in a study of cytomegalovirus exposure and HLA in healthy donors. Libraries were prepared by immunoSEQ multiplex PCR; TCRdb keeps only in-frame clonotypes and omits some of them. The table records tens of thousands of clones, roughly 75% of them present only once. The sequenced sample was PBMCs. These receptors all come from a woman in her forties in good health and CMV-seronegative. Each CDR3 is given with its conserved first and last residue.

>TRBJ2-3|TRBV2|16
CASIETSDRVTDTQYF
>TRBJ1-4|TRBV7-8|17
CASSLRGSSRVDEKLFF
>TRBJ1-1|TRBV12-2|15
CASRLGLGAGTEAFF
>TRBJ1-1|TRBV11-2|13
CASSPSGNTEAFF
>TRBJ2-1|TRBV7-2|16
CASSLDWRDYINEQFF
>TRBJ2-6|TRBV29-1|15
CSVGTGSPGANVLTF
>TRBJ1-2|TRBV6-5|15
CASSHRPMTATGYTF
>TRBJ2-7|TRBV5-1|13
CASSPGPSYEQYF
>TRBJ1-3|TRBV28|14
CASSFSALGNTIYF
>TRBJ1-1|TRBV6-4|15
CASSDTGTGNTEAFF
>TRBJ1-5|TRBV19|15
CATTPGTSNNQPQHF
>TRBJ1-3|TRBV29-1|14
CSVAAGGYGNTIYF
>TRBJ1-4|TRBV27|15
CASRRQGVANEKLFF
>TRBJ1-1|TRBV29-1|14
CSARQPGSNTEAFF
>TRBJ2-3|TRBV6-4|15
CASSDSRGGTDTQYF
>TRBJ1-1|TRBV2|13
CASVRGGNTEAFF
>TRBJ2-6|TRBV10-3|19
CAIGILGLAGVSGANVLTF
>TRBJ1-1|TRBV28|16
CASSLIPGVGNTEAFF
>TRBJ2-7|TRBV7-3|13
CASSSKTGTEQYF
>TRBJ1-1|TRBV29-1|10
CSVNRGEAFF
>NA|TRBV7-9|16
CASSYLGRERVYEQYF
>TRBJ2-7|TRBV19|13
CASSPRGGVEQYF
>TRBJ1-2|TRBV30|15
CAWSVNRDYGYGYTF
>TRBJ1-1|TRBV6-5|14
CASSLRDMNTEAFF
>TRBJ1-5|TRBV6-6|16
CASSEIKGGSNQPQHF
>TRBJ2-5|TRBV28|12
CASSFQGGTQYF
>TRBJ1-4|TRBV19|14
CASSRIGGDEKLFF
>TRBJ1-1|TRBV10-2|16
CASSESARGRDTEAFF
>TRBJ2-5|TRBV5-4|15
CASSRPGTGEETQYF
>TRBJ2-6|TRBV30|15
CAWSKGVDGANVLTF
>TRBJ2-2|TRBV6-1|16
CASSEEWTANTGELFF
>TRBJ2-7|TRBV11-2|14
CASRPSGGAYEQYF
>TRBJ2-3|TRBV5-6|16
CASSSASGGTTDTQYF
>TRBJ1-3|TRBV15|16
CATSQLRAYSGNTIYF
>TRBJ2-5|TRBV4-1|15
CASSQDAGVQETQYF
>TRBJ2-7|TRBV7-8|15
CASSPGTSGSREQYF
>TRBJ1-2|TRBV10-3|15
CAIGTGQGLFYGYTF
>TRBJ1-1|TRBV5-6|14
CASSFPTGATEAFF
>TRBJ1-1|TRBV5-1|14
CASSLEGRGTEAFF
>TRBJ2-7|TRBV4-2|15
CASSQWLADSYEQYF
>TRBJ1-4|TRBV9|14
CASSASGIGEKLFF
>TRBJ2-5|TRBV11-2|19
CASSLGLFVSAGELETQYF
>TRBJ2-4|TRBV4-3|17
CASSQEWAGIAKNIQYF
>TRBJ2-1|TRBV15|16
CATLSHLAGAYNEQFF
>TRBJ1-1|TRBV29-1|12
CSVGQGDTEAFF
>TRBJ1-1|TRBV5-1|16
CASSLWTGGRATEAFF
>TRBJ2-1|TRBV5-1|15
CASGRELQSYNEQFF
>TRBJ1-3|TRBV19|15
CASSTEVSSGNTIYF
>TRBJ1-5|TRBV28|17
CASSKGQGNFGNQPQHF
>TRBJ2-7|TRBV19|13
CASSMSGIGEQYF
>TRBJ2-1|TRBV6-4|14
CASSVAGENNEQFF
>TRBJ2-2|TRBV2|15
CASSEAWGDTGELFF
>TRBJ1-5|TRBV10-2|14
CASRMTGNNQPQHF
>TRBJ2-3|TRBV11-2|15
CASSLAGGATDTQYF
>TRBJ2-1|TRBV20-1|11
CSVHSHNEQFF
>TRBJ2-5|TRBV6-5|15
CASSTVGSSPETQYF
>TRBJ2-7|TRBV7-9|12
CASSLGPGQGDF